The source of this T cell receptor beta chain is a study of vaccination effects on CD4 cells after COVID-19. This CDR3 region has 16 residues. With V trimmed by 6 bases and J by 1 base, 8 bases remained unmatched. The germline V gene has CDR1 SGHTA and CDR2 FQGNSA. Whole-study findings and limits: Marked clonal contraction was seen late after vaccination (in both infection- and vaccine-induced clones). A shortage of convalescent patients and an absence of early post-infection timepoints characterized the study.

This table comes from immunoSEQ multiplex PCR, and its TCRdb copy is limited to in-frame clones, with some not included. The repertoire has over 25,000 clones, around 70% of them found once; the top ten carry 8% to 11%. Peptide-pool stimulation followed by sequencing identified expanded antigen-specific CD4+ clonotypes in the ViraFEST assay. With roughly 10 days of culture completed, CD4+ T cells were isolated. The healthy vaccine recipients, who had no prior SARS-CoV-2 infection, showed negative nucleocapsid antibodies. Researchers reported culturing 2 million to 2.5 million PBMC in each well, adding around 9.6 IU/ml IL-2 and about 9.5 ug/ml peptides. This clone was counted only a few times. Antigen specificity is unknown.

The sample here was CD4+ T cells from PBMCs cultured with SARS-CoV-2 spike peptides, taken before COVID-19 vaccination. The sequence was collected from a human donor who received a COVID-19 vaccine. The V and J genes are TRBV7-2 and TRBJ2-1; 8 bases are a match to TRBD2. The CDR3 sequence is CASRHLKRESYNEQFF. CDR3 in DNA: TGTGCCAGCAGACACTTAAAGCGGGAGTCCTACAATGAGCAGTTCTTC.